This TCR beta chain was sequenced during a study of molecular identifiers for immune sequencing clone quantification. Study-wide context: Replicate runs used RNA from roughly 21,000 or 96,000 naive CD8 cells, which was split five ways into aliquots, and four of those aliquots were then sequenced.

One entry per CDR3 protein, called by TCRdb with MiXCR from the PCR reads. The data contain around 82,000 distinct CDR3 sequences, about 20% of them singletons. For this clonotype: A single base separates this from a much larger clone, so it may be a read error.

This CDR3 has 8 residues. What was sequenced was naive CD8+ T cells from blood, with Jurkat cell RNA spiked in. Subset noted: FACS-sorted CD8+CD4-CCR7+CD45RA+ naive T cells. The source of this sequence is a human donor in good health. Some libraries in this study had Jurkat cell RNA spiked in. The V call is TRBV12-3 or TRBV12-4, the J call TRBJ1-5, with D unclear. In DNA, the CDR3 is TGTGCAGATACGCCCCGGCATTTT. It encodes CADTPRHF.